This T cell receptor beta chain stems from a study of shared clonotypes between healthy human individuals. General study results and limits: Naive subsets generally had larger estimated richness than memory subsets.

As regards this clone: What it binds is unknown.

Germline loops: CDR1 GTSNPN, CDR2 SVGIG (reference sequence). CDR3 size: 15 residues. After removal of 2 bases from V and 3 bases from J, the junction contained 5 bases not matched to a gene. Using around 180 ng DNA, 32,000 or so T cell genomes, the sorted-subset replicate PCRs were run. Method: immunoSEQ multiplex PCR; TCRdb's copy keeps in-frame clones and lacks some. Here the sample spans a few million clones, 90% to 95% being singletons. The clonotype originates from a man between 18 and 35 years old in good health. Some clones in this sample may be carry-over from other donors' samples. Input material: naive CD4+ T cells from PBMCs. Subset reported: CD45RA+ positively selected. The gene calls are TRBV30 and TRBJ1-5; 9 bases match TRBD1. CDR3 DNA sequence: TGTGCCTGGAGTACCCGGACAGGGGTCAATCAGCCCCAGCATTTT. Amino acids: CAWSTRTGVNQPQHF.